This T cell receptor beta chain appears in the sequencing data of a study of blood T cell repertoires in COVID-19. Study information: From the United States, Italy and Spain came samples of acute and convalescent COVID-19.

Exposed participants came across a COVID-19 case within 2 weeks before study entry. Original handling: Reference gene primers were amplified, and this amplification served to estimate nucleated cell counts. Clones were sequenced by immunoSEQ multiplex PCR, and TCRdb holds only the in-frame ones, with some missing. V and J calls and clone size come straight from that table; D and trimming were deduced from the DNA. The table includes about 320,000 clones, approximately 81% detected once. The germline V and J ends were trimmed by 2 bases and 9 bases, with 14 bases remaining between them. Germline V gives CDR1 SNHLY, CDR2 FYNNEI. The CDR3 spans 15 residues.

Sample: PBMCs or T cells enriched from blood (not recorded which). The V and J genes are TRBV2 and TRBJ1-6; D is unclear. This receptor was identified in a woman between 25 and 40 years old who had been exposed to COVID-19. CDR3 nucleotides: TGTGCCAGCAGTGAAATTGGGAGGAGTAGTTCACCCCTCCACTTT. Its protein is CASSEIGRSSSPLHF.